Listed here is a single T cell receptor (beta chain). Germline loops: CDR1 SGHVS, CDR2 FQNEAQ. This CDR3 contains 16 residues. With 2 bases clipped from V and 4 bases from J, the junction kept 7 bases outside the gene matches. The sample originates from a study of blood T cell repertoires in COVID-19. Study context: From the United States, Italy and Spain came samples of acute and convalescent COVID-19. T cells, B-cell-depleted T cells, or PBMCs supplied cDNA or gDNA.

Data came from immunoSEQ multiplex PCR; TCRdb stores just in-frame clones and leaves some out. Of roughly 76,000 clones in the sample, roughly 84% were seen once. V is TRBV7-8 and J is TRBJ2-7, with 11 bases matching TRBD2. The clonotype was recovered from a young woman with acute or convalescent COVID-19. Input material: peripheral blood. The CDR3 DNA sequence: TGTGCCAGCAGCTTAAACCGGGGACTAGCGGTATACGAGCAGTACTTC. It yields the protein CASSLNRGLAVYEQYF.